Following are 13 T cell receptor beta chains from one sample sequenced in a study of cytomegalovirus exposure and HLA in healthy donors. PCR involved 60 Vbeta and 13 Jbeta primers. The repertoire was sequenced with immunoSEQ multiplex PCR; TCRdb's copy has only in-frame clones and lacks some. The sample lists about 130,000 clones; 80% were seen once. Sequenced material: PBMCs. These receptors were collected from a middle-aged man in good health and CMV-seronegative.

V and J are TRBV6-5 and TRBJ2-1; the match to TRBD2 covers 13 bases. The CDR3 sequence is 16 residues long. The V gene's germline CDR1 is MNHEY and CDR2 SVGAGI. V lost 4 bases, J lost 5 bases, and 5 bases stayed unmatched. CDR3 in amino acids: CASSFITSGRDNEQFF. CDR3 in DNA: TGTGCCAGCAGTTTTATAACTAGCGGGAGGGACAATGAGCAGTTCTTC.

CDR3 sequence (DNA): TGTGCCAGCAGCCGCATGGGGCAGGGGGCCCACGAGCAGTACTTC. Protein: CASSRMGQGAHEQYF. The chain joins TRBV28 to TRBJ2-7; TRBD1 matches at 8 bases. The CDR3 extends over 15 amino acids. With V trimmed by 6 bases and J by 5 bases, 12 bases remained unmatched. Germline CDR1 MDHEN, CDR2 SYDVKM.

The gene calls are TRBV27 and TRBJ2-4; D gene uncertain. CDR1 is MNHEY, CDR2 SMNVEV, per germline (reference sequence). CDR3 size: 15 residues. Trimming took off 0 bases at V and 3 bases at J, with 9 bases between the two ends. CDR3 DNA: TGTGCCAGCAGTTTATCCCTCGCCTACAAAAACATTCAGTACTTC. Amino acids: CASSLSLAYKNIQYF.

This chain links TRBV6-5 with TRBJ2-4; the D is unclear. The length of the CDR3 is 14 residues. Germline lookup yields CDR1 MNHEY and CDR2 SVGAGI. Trimming stripped 6 bases from V and 8 bases from J, with 17 bases between. Here the CDR3 reads CASSPSMEMYIQYF. CDR3 in DNA: TGTGCCAGCAGCCCATCCATGGAGATGTACATTCAGTACTTC.

The genes are TRBV9 and TRBJ2-3, with TRBD2 identical over 9 bases. The CDR3 has 16 amino acids. Germline V gives CDR1 SGDLS, CDR2 YYNGEE. J gave up 3 bases and V 4 bases, and 9 bases lay outside the gene matches. CDR3 sequence: CASSKTSGVMTDTQYF. In DNA, the CDR3 is TGTGCCAGCAGCAAGACTAGCGGCGTTATGACAGATACGCAGTATTTT.

The rearrangement uses TRBV15 and TRBJ2-3; D remains ambiguous. This CDR3 is built from 13 residues. Between the trimmed V and J ends, which lost 1 base and 5 bases, there was a span of 7 bases. The germline CDR1 and CDR2 sequences are LNHNV and YYDKDF (reference sequence). The CDR3 here is CATSRAPGDTQYF. CDR3 DNA sequence: TGTGCCACCAGCAGAGCTCCCGGAGATACGCAGTATTTT.

V is TRBV28 and J is TRBJ1-5, with 9 bases that match TRBD1. This CDR3 region has 14 residues. CDR1 MDHEN and CDR2 SYDVKM come from the germline V gene. The J segment lost 7 bases and the V segment lost 6 bases, leaving 7 bases of the junction unmatched. The CDR3 spells CASRPGQGGQPQHF. Written as DNA, the CDR3 is TGTGCCAGCAGGCCGGGACAGGGCGGACAGCCCCAGCATTTT.

A few counts support this clone. The rearrangement joins TRBV7-9 to TRBJ1-1; a weak D match, TRBD1 (5 bases). V was cut by 5 bases and J by 3 bases, with 25 bases left in between. From germline, CDR1 is SEHNR and CDR2 FQNEAQ (reference sequence). This CDR3 is 18 amino acids long. The CDR3 bases are TGTGCCAGCAGCACCCGCCTCGGGACTCCTCTGGAGGACACTGAAGCTTTCTTT. Amino acids: CASSTRLGTPLEDTEAFF.

The chain links TRBV19 to TRBJ2-5; 8 nucleotides align to TRBD1. The CDR3 extends over 14 amino acids. Germline CDR1 LNHDA, CDR2 SQIVND (reference sequence). With V trimmed by 5 bases and J by 5 bases, 7 bases remained unmatched. The CDR3, as DNA: TGTGCCAGTAGTCCTTCAGGGGGCAAGGAGACCCAGTACTTC. It specifies CASSPSGGKETQYF.

The chain recombines TRBV7-9 with TRBJ2-5, with TRBD2 identical over 7 bases. V lost 5 bases, J lost 5 bases, and 5 bases stayed unmatched. CDR1 and CDR2 (germline): SEHNR, FQNEAQ (reference sequence). The CDR3 extends over 13 amino acids. The CDR3 DNA reads TGTGCCAGCAGCCCCTACGGGGGGGAGACCCAGTACTTC. Translated: CASSPYGGETQYF.

V is TRBV5-1 and J is TRBJ2-5; D not resolved. Germline values: CDR1 SGHRS, CDR2 YFSETQ. Trimming left V 2 bases short and J 2 bases short, with 4 bases between. CDR3 length: 12 amino acids. The CDR3 nucleotides are TGCGCCAGCAGCTTCCCACAAGAGACCCAGTACTTC. Its protein product is CASSFPQETQYF. The variable domain in full, with the rest retrieved from reference TRBV5-1 and TRBJ2-5, is KAGVTQTPRYLIKTRGQQVTLSCSPISGHRSVSWYQQTPGQGLQFLFEYFSETQRNKGNFPGRFSGRQFSNSRSEMNVSTLELGDSALYLCASSFPQETQYFGPGTRLLVL.

The chain employs TRBV10-3 and TRBJ1-3; 7 bases match TRBD1. J gave up 2 bases and V 6 bases, and 10 bases lay outside the gene matches. The germline V gene encodes CDR1 ENHRY and CDR2 SYGVKD. The CDR3 is 16 residues long. CDR3 DNA: TGTGCCATCAGGGGGAGACAGGGCCTTCCTGGAAACACCATATATTTT. This sequence encodes CAIRGRQGLPGNTIYF.

The chain combines TRBV6-5 with TRBJ2-6, with D perhaps TRBD1 (6 bases). The germline gives CDR1 MNHEY, CDR2 SVGAGI. V lost 0 bases and J 1 base, leaving 7 bases between the germline ends. The CDR3 length is 16 residues. CDR3 nucleotides: TGTGCCAGCAGTTACTCGGGACAATCTGGGGCCAACGTCCTGACTTTC. Translated: CASSYSGQSGANVLTF.